This T cell receptor beta chain was identified during a study of T-cell reconstitution after alpha-beta-depleted transplantation in children. Researchers prepared the TCRbeta library using unique molecular identifiers, the study reports. From the PCR reads, TCRdb called clonotypes with MiXCR, one entry per CDR3 protein. The profile shows 550,000 to 800,000 distinct CDR3 sequences, about an eighth of them singletons. Study findings and constraints: Expanded graft clones numbering several hundred reportedly gave rise to alpha-beta T cells about two months after transplant. T-cell numbers and diversity, one year after transplant, stemmed largely from T cells that were newly produced.

The CDR3 has 14 amino acids. Trimming removed 2 bases at V and 5 bases at J, with 13 bases between. Germline CDR1 is MNHEY and CDR2 is SVGEGT. To note about this clonotype: What it recognizes is unknown.

This clonotype originated in a girl aged 2 to 9 with congenital amegakaryocytic thrombocytopenia, due to receive a stem cell transplant. V gene TRBV6-2 or TRBV6-3 combines with J gene TRBJ2-7; TRBD2 might be the D (5 bases). The specimen was PBMCs, collected before TCRalphabeta/CD19-depleted stem cell transplant. The chain's CDR3 is CASSYGGSKNEQYF. In DNA form, the CDR3 reads TGTGCCAGCAGTTACGGTGGGAGTAAAAACGAGCAGTACTTC.